This T cell receptor (beta chain) was captured by sequencing in a study of T-cell memory formation after mild COVID-19. V was pared by 4 bases and J by 3 bases, with 9 bases of the junction left unmatched. The germline CDR1 and CDR2 sequences are SGHRS and YFSETQ. The CDR3 consists of 16 residues. TCRdb re-analysed the 5' RACE reads in MiXCR, keeping a single row per CDR3 protein. Seen here are roughly 160,000 distinct CDR3 sequences, around 10% observed once, and the top ten hold more than 3.5%. The genes are TRBV5-1 and TRBJ2-2, with 7 bases aligning to TRBD2. The origin of this receptor is a man younger than 35 who had mild COVID-19 (a few samples of this study predate the infection). Cell type and time point are not known. Sequencing was carried out using PBMCs or a T cell subset sorted from them (not recorded which). CDR3: CASSAGSGAYTGELFF. CDR3 sequence (DNA): TGCGCCAGCAGCGCGGGGAGCGGGGCGTACACCGGGGAGCTGTTTTTT.